The next 18 T cell receptor beta chains were all read from a single sample in a study of cytomegalovirus exposure and HLA in healthy donors. The PCR used 60 Vbeta and 13 Jbeta primers. Clones were sequenced by immunoSEQ multiplex PCR, and TCRdb holds only the in-frame ones, with some missing. Altogether over 150,000 clones are present, just under 80% being singletons, with the ten largest covering 1%. The specimen sequenced was PBMCs. The receptors derive from a woman between 45 and 60 years old in good health and CMV-seropositive.

In this sample, this clone turned up a few times. CDR3 sequence: CASMKTGGEAFF. CDR3 coding DNA: TGTGCCAGCATGAAGACCGGGGGTGAAGCTTTCTTT. The chain employs TRBV2 and TRBJ1-1, with TRBD1 as a possible D gene (5 bases). The germline V gene has CDR1 SNHLY and CDR2 FYNNEI. The CDR3 spans 12 residues. Trimming removed 7 bases at V and 7 bases at J, with 13 bases between.

This clone was seen only a few times. The chain uses TRBV20-1 and TRBJ2-7; TRBD2 matches at 7 bases. The length of the CDR3 is 11 residues. V dropped 6 bases and J dropped 6; count of bases not matched to a gene: 5. In germline, CDR1 is DFQATT, CDR2 SNEGSKA (reference sequence). CDR3 bases: TGCAGTGCCAGATTAGCGGGCGAGCAGTACTTC. This translates into CSARLAGEQYF.

The chain links TRBV6-5 to TRBJ2-2; the match to TRBD1 covers 7 bases. Trimming removed 5 bases from V and 9 bases from J; junction bases left unmatched: 9. The CDR3 has 14 amino acids. CDR1 is MNHEY, CDR2 SVGAGI, per germline. The CDR3 region is CASSGLQGSWELFF. The CDR3 coding sequence is TGTGCCAGCAGTGGCCTACAGGGGAGCTGGGAGCTGTTTTTT.

V and J are TRBV7-3 and TRBJ2-1, with 9 bases that match TRBD1. The CDR3 spans 13 residues. Trimming took 4 bases from V and 9 from J; bases not matched to a gene: 4. Germline CDR1 and CDR2: SGHTA and FQGTGA. The CDR3 DNA follows: TGTGCCAGCAGCTCCACAGGGGGCGGTGAGCAGTTCTTC. Its protein is CASSSTGGGEQFF.

The genes are TRBV6-1 and TRBJ2-3, with D possibly being TRBD1 (5 bases). V was shortened by 4 bases and J by 0 bases, with 11 bases between the two germline ends. CDR1 is MNHNS and CDR2 is SASEGT in the germline V gene. The CDR3 loop spans 15 amino acids. The CDR3 nucleotides read TGTGCCAGCAGTGCTAGGGGAACTAGCACAGATACGCAGTATTTT. Translating it yields CASSARGTSTDTQYF.

This rearrangement joins TRBV28 to TRBJ1-1; TRBD1 matches 7 bases. The CDR3 has 14 residues. After removal of 4 bases from V and 11 bases from J, the junction contained 13 bases not matched to a gene. Germline-derived CDR1 and CDR2 are MDHEN and SYDVKM. CDR3 nucleotide sequence: TGTGCCAGCAGTTCACTGCGACAGGGAGATTGGGCTTTCTTT. This translates into CASSSLRQGDWAFF.

DNA of the CDR3: TGTGCCAGTAGTACCTCGGGACTAGCGCCAGTTCCAGCCTACAATGAGCAGTTCTTC. Its protein product is CASSTSGLAPVPAYNEQFF. This chain links TRBV19 with TRBJ2-1; 10 bases align to TRBD2. The germline V gene encodes CDR1 LNHDA and CDR2 SQIVND (reference sequence). The V and J ends lost 4 bases and 2 bases, in that order; junction bases with no gene match: 14. There are 19 residues in the CDR3.

This clone has a single count. The chain joins TRBV5-8 to TRBJ1-5; D remains unclear. The germline gives CDR1 SGHTS, CDR2 YDEGEE. V lost 7 bases, J lost 7 bases, and 9 bases lay in between. This CDR3 is 11 amino acids long. CDR3 loop: CASESHQPQHF. As DNA, the CDR3 is TGTGCCAGCGAGTCCCACCAGCCCCAGCATTTT.

This clone has just a few counts. This chain uses TRBV7-2 with TRBJ1-2, with 9 bases fitting TRBD1. Looked up from germline, CDR1 is SGHTA and CDR2 is FQGNSA. This CDR3 comprises 15 residues. The V and J ends lost 2 bases and 8 bases, in that order; junction bases with no gene match: 9. The CDR3 loop is CASSLLRGQGEGYTF. The CDR3 DNA sequence: TGTGCCAGCAGCTTACTCAGGGGACAGGGTGAGGGCTACACCTTC.

This chain connects TRBV29-1 to TRBJ2-7; TRBD1 might be the D (7 bases). CDR3 length: 16 amino acids. In germline, CDR1 is SQVTM, CDR2 ANQGSEA. V was shortened by 6 bases and J by 4 bases, with 25 bases between the two germline ends. CDR3 nucleotide sequence: TGCAGCGTCGACAGGGTATGGCGGGACGGGTTTTACGAGCAGTACTTC. It specifies CSVDRVWRDGFYEQYF.

The chain joins TRBV5-6 to TRBJ2-7; 10 bases match TRBD1. Germline V gene data show CDR1 as SGHDT and CDR2 as YYEEEE. This CDR3 comprises 14 residues. Trimming removed 3 bases from V and 4 bases from J; junction bases left unmatched: 4. The CDR3 sequence: CASSWTGGLYEQYF. The CDR3 nucleotides read TGTGCCAGCAGCTGGACAGGGGGATTGTACGAGCAGTACTTC.

This chain joins TRBV29-1 and TRBJ1-5, with 9 bases matching TRBD1. V shed 6 bases, J shed 6 bases, and the junction held 15 bases outside the gene matches. CDR1 is SQVTM and CDR2 is ANQGSEA in the germline V gene. The CDR3 loop spans 16 amino acids. In DNA form, the CDR3 reads TGCAGCGTGATCACCCAACAGGGGGCGCGAGGTCAGCCCCAGCATTTT. This encodes CSVITQQGARGQPQHF. Together with reference TRBV29-1 and TRBJ1-5, the CDR3 gives the full variable domain: SAVISQKPSRDICQRGTSLTIQCQVDSQVTMMFWYRQQPGQSLTLIATANQGSEATYESGFVIDKFPISRPNLTFSTLTVSNMSPEDSSIYLCSVITQQGARGQPQHFGDGTRLSIL.

The chain carries TRBV9 and TRBJ1-2; TRBD1 might be the D (6 bases). V was clipped by 5 bases and J by 8 bases, with 13 bases between them. Germline V gene sequence: CDR1 SGDLS, CDR2 YYNGEE. This CDR3 is 12 amino acids long. In DNA form, the CDR3 reads TGTGCCAGCAGGCGACGGCAGGGGGGCTACACCTTC. Amino acids: CASRRRQGGYTF. The full variable domain, completed using reference TRBV9 and TRBJ1-2, is DSGVTQTPKHLITATGQRVTLRCSPRSGDLSVYWYQQSLDQGLQFLIQYYNGEERAKGNILERFSAQQFPDLHSELNLSSLELGDSALYFCASRRRQGGYTFGSGTRLTVV.

This clone showed up just once. V gene TRBV4-2 combines with J gene TRBJ2-2; D is uncertain. Looked up from germline, CDR1 is LGHNA and CDR2 is YNFKEQ. Trimming stripped 1 base from V and 0 bases from J, with 15 bases between. CDR3 length: 18 amino acids. The CDR3 sequence: CASSQVVSKLPNTGELFF. CDR3 nucleotides: TGTGCCAGCAGCCAAGTAGTGTCAAAACTACCGAACACCGGGGAGCTGTTTTTT.

The chain employs TRBV15 and TRBJ1-4; D is perhaps TRBD1 (5 bases). Trimming removed 0 bases from V and 8 bases from J, with 19 bases in between. The germline V gene has CDR1 LNHNV and CDR2 YYDKDF (reference sequence). This CDR3 region has 17 residues. The CDR3 DNA reads as TGTGCCACCAGCAGAGATTCCAGGGTGAGCTCCTGGGAAAAACTGTTTTTT. Residues: CATSRDSRVSSWEKLFF.

Written as DNA, the CDR3 is TGTGCCAGCAGCCCTACAGGACAGGGGCCGTGGGAGCAGTACTTC. Protein: CASSPTGQGPWEQYF. The rearrangement links TRBV7-9 to TRBJ2-7; 9 bases map to TRBD1. With 5 bases clipped from V and 7 bases from J, the junction kept 12 bases outside the gene matches. The CDR3 length is 15 residues. From germline, CDR1 is SEHNR and CDR2 FQNEAQ (reference sequence).

The chain carries TRBV5-4 and TRBJ2-5; 7 positions agree with TRBD2. Germline lookup yields CDR1 SGHNT and CDR2 YYREEE (reference sequence). After removal of 4 bases from V and 0 bases from J, the junction contained 9 bases not matched to a gene. The CDR3 extends over 16 amino acids. The CDR3 DNA sequence: TGTGCCAGCAGCCCGTCTGGGGGAGGGTACCAAGAGACCCAGTACTTC. Residues: CASSPSGGGYQETQYF.

For this clone: Other DNA variants within this sample encode the same CDR3. This chain uses TRBV19 with TRBJ2-1; D is perhaps TRBD1 (6 bases). Germline-derived CDR1 and CDR2 are LNHDA and SQIVND (reference sequence). Trimming removed 3 bases at V and 1 base at J, with 7 bases between. The length of the CDR3 is 14 residues. The DNA of the CDR3 is TGTGCCAGTAGTATCAGGGGATCCTACAATGAGCAGTTCTTC. Translating it yields CASSIRGSYNEQFF.